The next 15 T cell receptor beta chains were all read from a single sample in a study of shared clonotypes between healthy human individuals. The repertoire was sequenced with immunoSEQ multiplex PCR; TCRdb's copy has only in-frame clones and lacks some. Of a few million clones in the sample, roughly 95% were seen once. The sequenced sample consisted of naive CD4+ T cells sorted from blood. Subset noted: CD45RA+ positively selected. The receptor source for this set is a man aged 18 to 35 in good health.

CDR3 nucleotides: TGTGCCAGCAGCGGAGGGGGGCGAGGTGAGCAGTTCTTC. It yields the protein CASSGGGRGEQFF. The chain joins TRBV2 to TRBJ2-1, with D perhaps TRBD1 or TRBD2 (6 bases each). The CDR3 contains 13 residues. The germline V and J ends were trimmed by 6 bases and 9 bases, with 15 bases remaining between them. Germline CDR1 and CDR2: SNHLY and FYNNEI. Full variable domain (outside the CDR3, taken from reference TRBV2 and TRBJ2-1): EPEVTQTPSHQVTQMGQEVILRCVPISNHLYFYWYRQILGQKVEFLVSFYNNEISEKSEIFDDQFSVERPDGSNFTLKIRSTKLEDSAMYFCASSGGGRGEQFFGPGTRLTVL.

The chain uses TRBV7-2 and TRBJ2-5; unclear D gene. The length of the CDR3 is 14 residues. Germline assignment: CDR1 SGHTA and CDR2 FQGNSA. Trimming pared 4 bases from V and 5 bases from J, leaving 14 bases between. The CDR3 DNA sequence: TGTGCCAGCAGCTCTAATGTTGCTAGGGAGACCCAGTACTTC. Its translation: CASSSNVARETQYF.

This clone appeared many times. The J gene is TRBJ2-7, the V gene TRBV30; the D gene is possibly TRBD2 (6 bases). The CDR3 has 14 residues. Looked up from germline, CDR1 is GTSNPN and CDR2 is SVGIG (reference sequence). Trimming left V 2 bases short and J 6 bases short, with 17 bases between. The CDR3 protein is CAWSLGTLGLEQYF. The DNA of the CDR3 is TGTGCCTGGAGTCTCGGGACTCTGGGGCTCGAGCAGTACTTC.

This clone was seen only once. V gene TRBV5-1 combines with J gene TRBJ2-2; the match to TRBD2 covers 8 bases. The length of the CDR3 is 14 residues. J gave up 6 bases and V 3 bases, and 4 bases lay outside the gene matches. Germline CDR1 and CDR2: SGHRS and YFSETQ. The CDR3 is CASSWLAGSGELFF. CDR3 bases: TGCGCCAGCAGCTGGTTAGCGGGGTCCGGGGAGCTGTTTTTT. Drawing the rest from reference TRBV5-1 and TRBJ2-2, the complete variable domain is KAGVTQTPRYLIKTRGQQVTLSCSPISGHRSVSWYQQTPGQGLQFLFEYFSETQRNKGNFPGRFSGRQFSNSRSEMNVSTLELGDSALYLCASSWLAGSGELFFGEGSRLTVL.

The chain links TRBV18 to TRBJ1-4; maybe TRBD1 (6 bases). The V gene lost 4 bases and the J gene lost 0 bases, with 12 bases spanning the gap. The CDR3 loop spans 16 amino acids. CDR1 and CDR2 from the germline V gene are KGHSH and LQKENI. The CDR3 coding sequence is TGTGCCAGCTCACTAGGACAGCTTGCAACTAATGAAAAACTGTTTTTT. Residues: CASSLGQLATNEKLFF.

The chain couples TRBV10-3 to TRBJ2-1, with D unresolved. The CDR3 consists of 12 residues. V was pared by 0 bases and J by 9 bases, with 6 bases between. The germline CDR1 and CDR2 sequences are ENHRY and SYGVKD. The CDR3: CAISESISEQFF. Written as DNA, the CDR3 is TGTGCCATCAGTGAGTCAATATCTGAGCAGTTCTTC.

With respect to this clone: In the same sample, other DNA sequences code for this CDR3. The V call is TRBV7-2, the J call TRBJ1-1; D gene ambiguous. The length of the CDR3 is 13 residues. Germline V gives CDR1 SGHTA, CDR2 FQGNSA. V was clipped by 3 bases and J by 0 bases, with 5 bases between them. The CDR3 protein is CASSFGLNTEAFF. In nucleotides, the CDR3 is TGTGCCAGCAGCTTCGGACTGAACACTGAAGCTTTCTTT.

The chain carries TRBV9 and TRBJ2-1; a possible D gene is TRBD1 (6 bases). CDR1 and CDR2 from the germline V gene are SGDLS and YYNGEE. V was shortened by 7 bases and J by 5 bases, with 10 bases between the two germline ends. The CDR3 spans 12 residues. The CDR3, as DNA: TGTGCCAGCGGGGGCTGGAACAATGAGCAGTTCTTC. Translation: CASGGWNNEQFF.

CDR3 sequence: CASRRTGAYGYTF. In DNA form, the CDR3 reads TGTGCCAGCAGGAGGACAGGAGCTTATGGCTACACCTTC. This chain uses TRBV5-4 with TRBJ1-2; 7 bases agree with TRBD1. Germline trimming cut 5 bases from V and 5 bases from J; bases unmatched to any gene: 6. This CDR3 region has 13 residues. Germline V CDR1 and CDR2: SGHNT, YYREEE (reference sequence).

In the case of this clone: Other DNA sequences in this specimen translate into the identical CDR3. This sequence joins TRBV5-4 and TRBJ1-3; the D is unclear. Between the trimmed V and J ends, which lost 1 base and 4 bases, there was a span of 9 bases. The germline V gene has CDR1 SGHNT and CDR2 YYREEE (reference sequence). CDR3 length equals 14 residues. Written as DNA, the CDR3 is TGTGCCAGCAGCTTGAAAGCAGGAGGAAACACCATATATTTT. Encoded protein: CASSLKAGGNTIYF.

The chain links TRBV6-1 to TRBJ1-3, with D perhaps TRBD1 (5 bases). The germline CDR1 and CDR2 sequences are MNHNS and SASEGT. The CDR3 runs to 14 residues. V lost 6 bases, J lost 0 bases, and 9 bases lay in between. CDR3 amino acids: CASSGAASGNTIYF. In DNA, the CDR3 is TGTGCCAGCAGCGGGGCTGCCTCTGGAAACACCATATATTTT.

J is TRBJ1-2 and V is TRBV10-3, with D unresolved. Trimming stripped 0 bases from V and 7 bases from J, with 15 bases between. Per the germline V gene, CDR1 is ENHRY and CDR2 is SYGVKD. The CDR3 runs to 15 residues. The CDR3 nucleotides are TGTGCCATCAGTGAGTCGTCGGTCACTATAGGTGGCTACACCTTC. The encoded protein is CAISESSVTIGGYTF.

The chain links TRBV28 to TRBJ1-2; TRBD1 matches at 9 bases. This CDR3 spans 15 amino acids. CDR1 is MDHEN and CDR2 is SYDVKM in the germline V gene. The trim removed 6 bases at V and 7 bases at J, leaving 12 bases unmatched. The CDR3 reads CASSRGGTGFSGYTF. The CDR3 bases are TGTGCCAGCAGCCGAGGGGGGACAGGGTTTAGTGGCTACACCTTC.

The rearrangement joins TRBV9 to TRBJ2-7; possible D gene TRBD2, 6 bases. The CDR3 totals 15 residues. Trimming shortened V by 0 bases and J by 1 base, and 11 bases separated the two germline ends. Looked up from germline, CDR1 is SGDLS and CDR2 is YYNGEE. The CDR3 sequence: CASSVGGTPSYEQYF. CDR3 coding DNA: TGTGCCAGCAGCGTAGGCGGGACGCCATCCTACGAGCAGTACTTC.

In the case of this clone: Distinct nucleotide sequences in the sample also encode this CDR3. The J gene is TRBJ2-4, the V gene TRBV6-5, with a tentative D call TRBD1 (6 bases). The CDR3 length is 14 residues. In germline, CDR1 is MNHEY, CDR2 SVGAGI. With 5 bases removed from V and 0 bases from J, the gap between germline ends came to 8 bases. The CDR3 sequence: CASSTGLAKNIQYF. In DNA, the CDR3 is TGTGCCAGCAGTACAGGGTTAGCCAAAAACATTCAGTACTTC.